This is a list of T cell receptor beta chains from one sample in a study of spatial heterogeneity in lung cancer. TCRdb itself ran the 5' RACE reads through MiXCR, one entry per CDR3 protein. The sample lists under 15,000 distinct CDR3 sequences; approximately 4% were seen once. This specimen consisted of PBMCs, obtained at surgery. The source of these receptors is a male donor with early-stage non-small cell lung cancer. Both conserved end residues are trimmed from each CDR3. The order of the fields is J gene, V gene, CDR3 protein.

>TRBJ2-7|TRBV20-1
SATRTGSYEQY
>TRBJ2-1|TRBV28
ASSSGQGNEQF
>TRBJ2-7|TRBV7-8
ASSPARVRNFYEQY
>TRBJ2-7|TRBV4-2
ASSQGGAGGGEQY
>TRBJ2-5|TRBV2
ASSLGRGTETQY
>TRBJ1-2|TRBV30
AWSGQGTNYGYT
>TRBJ1-6|TRBV12-3/TRBV12-4
ASSLVRSPLH
>TRBJ2-1|TRBV2
ASPAGRNNEQF
>TRBJ2-7|TRBV29-1
SAGLHGEQY
>TRBJ2-5|TRBV15
ATSRQGRETQY
>TRBJ1-1|TRBV6-2/TRBV6-3
ASSYTRDSLNTEAF
>TRBJ2-7|TRBV7-3
ASSVAGGRFDEQY
>TRBJ2-5|TRBV2
ASSGDDWETQY
>TRBJ2-3|TRBV5-6
ASSWGGPSSTDTQY
>TRBJ2-5|TRBV7-2
ASRSQGYQETQY
>TRBJ2-7|TRBV29-1
SVVQVGSYEQY
>TRBJ2-5|TRBV28
ASSPEGRGSETQY
>TRBJ2-3|TRBV20-1
SALRQGVTDTQY
>TRBJ2-3|TRBV6-5
ASSYRDRGRDTQY
>TRBJ2-7|TRBV6-7
ASSYADGPGLYEQY
>TRBJ2-5|TRBV19
ASRDILQETQY
>TRBJ2-1|TRBV6-5
ASSRLAGGGGEQF
>TRBJ2-1|TRBV20-1
SVNSPAMQF
>TRBJ2-7|TRBV5-5
ASSPGGSGTPYEQY
>TRBJ2-7|TRBV27
ASSPLGSAGPYEQY
>TRBJ2-5|TRBV28
ASSPPQGMETQY
>TRBJ2-1|TRBV27
ASSIRDVMKQF
>TRBJ2-7|TRBV5-1
ASSRSGQQIYEQY
>TRBJ1-3|TRBV7-2
ASSPGKSGNTIY
>TRBJ2-1|TRBV19
ASSTPSGRMGEQF
>TRBJ2-2|TRBV2
ASSLGFRGSGNTGELF
>TRBJ2-4|TRBV3-1
ASSPFGLAKNIQY
>TRBJ2-3|TRBV27
ATNPGDSSTDTQY
>TRBJ2-3|TRBV5-1
ASSLAGQETDTQY
>TRBJ2-5|TRBV29-1
SARPGETQY
>TRBJ2-1|TRBV7-9
ASSLRSRRDHNEQF
>TRBJ2-3|TRBV12-3/TRBV12-4
ASSLTSGRADTQY
>TRBJ1-5|TRBV30
AWSVGGTQPQH
>TRBJ1-2|TRBV5-1
ASSLFGNYGYT
>TRBJ2-3|TRBV7-7
ASSLDRADTQY
>TRBJ2-1|TRBV11-2
ASSFSAGEQF
>TRBJ1-1|TRBV6-2/TRBV6-3
ASSSGTRGTEAF
>TRBJ2-3|TRBV28
ASSQSSSGGSGDTQY
>TRBJ2-3|TRBV5-1
ASSSGQITDTQY
>TRBJ2-7|TRBV29-1
SFTGRETGPGFDEQY
>TRBJ1-5|TRBV2
ASSDNRDGQPQH
>TRBJ2-7|TRBV15
ATSTNYEQY
>TRBJ2-1|TRBV18
ASSPPLLAGAYNEQF
>TRBJ2-5|TRBV30
AWSLGLQETQY
>TRBJ2-2|TRBV27
ASRVGTNTGELF
>TRBJ2-1|TRBV9
ASSVDPSLGGQF
>TRBJ2-3|TRBV28
ASSAFGRRTDTQY
>TRBJ2-1|TRBV5-1
ASSPHSGSVYNEQF
>TRBJ2-5|TRBV28
ASRPPTGTQY